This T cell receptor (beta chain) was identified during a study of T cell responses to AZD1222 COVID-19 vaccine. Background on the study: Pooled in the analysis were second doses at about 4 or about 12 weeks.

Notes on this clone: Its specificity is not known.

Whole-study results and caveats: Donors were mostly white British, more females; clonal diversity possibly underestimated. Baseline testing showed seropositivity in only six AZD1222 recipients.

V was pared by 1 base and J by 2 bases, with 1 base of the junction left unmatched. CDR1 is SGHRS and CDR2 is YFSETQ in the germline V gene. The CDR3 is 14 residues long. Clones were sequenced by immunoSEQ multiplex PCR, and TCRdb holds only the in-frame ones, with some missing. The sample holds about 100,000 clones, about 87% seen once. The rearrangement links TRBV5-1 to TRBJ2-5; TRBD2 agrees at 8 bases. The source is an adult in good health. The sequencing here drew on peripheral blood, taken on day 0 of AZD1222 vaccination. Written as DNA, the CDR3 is TGCGCCAGCAGCTTGCGGGGGGGGCAAGAGACCCAGTACTTC. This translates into CASSLRGGQETQYF.